Below, 13 T cell receptor beta chains from the same sample are listed, as sequenced in a study of cytomegalovirus exposure and HLA in healthy donors. The protocol was immunoSEQ multiplex PCR, while the TCRdb copy is restricted to in-frame clones and leaves out a portion. The sample records fewer than 200,000 clones, 85% being singletons. What was sequenced was PBMCs. All receptors come from a man younger than 30 in good health and CMV-seropositive.

The chain is built from TRBV11-2 and TRBJ2-7; no definite D call. From germline, CDR1 is SGHAT and CDR2 FQNNGV. This CDR3 has 16 amino acids. The V end lost 0 bases, the J end lost 1 base, and 13 bases lay between the germline ends. In DNA, the CDR3 is TGTGCCAGCAGCTTAGATTTCTTCCAGGCTTCCTACGAGCAGTACTTC. Its translation is CASSLDFFQASYEQYF.

The chain links TRBV7-4 to TRBJ2-1; possibly TRBD1 for D (5 bases). Deletions cut 1 base from V and 9 bases from J, with 19 bases between. Germline V gene sequence: CDR1 SGHVT, CDR2 SQSDAQ. This CDR3 has 16 residues. CDR3 sequence (DNA): TGTGCCAGCAGCTTAGACCGCCCCAGGGTTAATACTGAGCAGTTCTTC. Translated: CASSLDRPRVNTEQFF.

Here the CDR3 DNA reads TGTGCCAGCAGACCGGACAGGGTTAGTTCCTACGAGCAGTACTTC. It is translated as CASRPDRVSSYEQYF. The chain joins TRBV28 to TRBJ2-7; 8 nucleotides agree with TRBD1. Germline CDR1 and CDR2: MDHEN and SYDVKM. J lost 1 base, V lost 6 bases, and 8 bases had no gene match. The CDR3 is 15 residues long.

V and J are TRBV6-1 and TRBJ1-3; TRBD1 matches at 7 bases. The CDR3 consists of 14 residues. V lost 6 bases to trimming and J lost 4 bases; unmatched junction nucleotides: 6. Germline lookup yields CDR1 MNHNS and CDR2 SASEGT. The CDR3 DNA reads as TGTGCCAGCAGCGGGACAGTACCGGGAAACACCATATATTTT. As protein: CASSGTVPGNTIYF.

The chain carries TRBV5-1 and TRBJ1-1; D is ambiguous. Trimming pared 1 base from V and 2 bases from J, leaving 12 bases between. Germline lookup yields CDR1 SGHRS and CDR2 YFSETQ. This CDR3 spans 15 amino acids. CDR3 sequence: CASSLRQAGNTEAFF. CDR3 DNA sequence: TGCGCCAGCAGCTTGAGGCAGGCAGGAAACACTGAAGCTTTCTTT.

The chain couples TRBV7-3 to TRBJ1-2; 9 bases map to TRBD1. With V trimmed by 2 bases and J by 8 bases, 3 bases remained unmatched. CDR3 length: 13 amino acids. The germline CDR1 and CDR2 sequences are SGHTA and FQGTGA. CDR3 loop: CASSLGGTGGYTF. The CDR3 DNA reads TGTGCCAGCAGCTTAGGAGGGACAGGGGGCTACACCTTC.

This clone was detected only once. The chain joins TRBV30 to TRBJ2-7; 7 nucleotides line up with TRBD1. The CDR3 spans 15 residues. CDR1 is GTSNPN and CDR2 is SVGIG in the germline V gene (reference sequence). V trimming: 0 bases; J trimming: 2 bases; junction bases outside the gene matches: 7. CDR3 region: CAWSVRTGVPYEQYF. CDR3 coding DNA: TGTGCCTGGAGTGTCAGAACAGGGGTCCCCTACGAGCAGTACTTC.

This chain joins TRBV9 and TRBJ2-1, with D maybe TRBD1 (6 bases). The CDR3 sequence is 16 residues long. The ends were cut back, 0 bases at V and 1 base at J, with 11 bases in the middle. Germline V gene lookup returns CDR1 SGDLS and CDR2 YYNGEE. The CDR3 protein is CASSVGQVSSYNEQFF. CDR3 bases: TGTGCCAGCAGCGTAGGACAGGTCTCATCCTACAATGAGCAGTTCTTC.

This clone was found a few times. The chain couples TRBV28 to TRBJ2-7, with 8 positions matching TRBD2. CDR1 is MDHEN, CDR2 SYDVKM, per germline. The J segment lost 5 bases and the V segment lost 3 bases, leaving 12 bases of the junction unmatched. This CDR3 contains 16 residues. The CDR3: CASSFLREGLVHEQYF. CDR3 bases: TGTGCCAGCAGTTTTCTCCGGGAGGGCCTCGTCCACGAGCAGTACTTC.

The chain combines TRBV10-3 with TRBJ2-4; 9 nucleotides align to TRBD1. V dropped 8 bases and J dropped 5; count of bases not matched to a gene: 1. The CDR3 runs to 12 residues. Germline V gene sequence: CDR1 ENHRY, CDR2 SYGVKD. CDR3 sequence: CAIRDRENIQYF. The CDR3 DNA sequence: TGTGCCATCCGGGACAGGGAAAACATTCAGTACTTC.

The chain has TRBV6-1 and TRBJ1-4; D call uncertain. This CDR3 has 15 residues. V shed 7 bases and J shed 6 bases, with 18 bases lying between them. Per the germline V gene, CDR1 is MNHNS and CDR2 is SASEGT. The CDR3 sequence is CASNRNPVRDEKLFF. As DNA, the CDR3 is TGTGCCAGCAATAGAAACCCGGTTCGTGATGAAAAACTGTTTTTT.

Of note for this clone: Other DNA sequences in this specimen translate into the identical CDR3. The gene calls are TRBV5-1 and TRBJ1-3, with 9 bases lining up with TRBD1. The CDR3 length is 16 residues. Germline CDR1 is SGHRS and CDR2 is YFSETQ. Trimming took 0 bases from V and 4 from J; bases not matched to a gene: 5. The CDR3 here is CASSLEGQGSGNTIYF. The CDR3 bases are TGCGCCAGCAGCTTGGAGGGACAGGGAAGCGGAAACACCATATATTTT.

The chain is built from TRBV6-6 and TRBJ1-1; TRBD1 is a possible D gene (5 bases). In germline, CDR1 is MNHNY, CDR2 SVGAGI (reference sequence). The CDR3 consists of 13 residues. V lost 6 bases and J lost 2, with 10 bases in between. CDR3 sequence: CASRADRNTEAFF. CDR3 coding DNA: TGTGCCAGCAGAGCTGACAGAAACACTGAAGCTTTCTTT.